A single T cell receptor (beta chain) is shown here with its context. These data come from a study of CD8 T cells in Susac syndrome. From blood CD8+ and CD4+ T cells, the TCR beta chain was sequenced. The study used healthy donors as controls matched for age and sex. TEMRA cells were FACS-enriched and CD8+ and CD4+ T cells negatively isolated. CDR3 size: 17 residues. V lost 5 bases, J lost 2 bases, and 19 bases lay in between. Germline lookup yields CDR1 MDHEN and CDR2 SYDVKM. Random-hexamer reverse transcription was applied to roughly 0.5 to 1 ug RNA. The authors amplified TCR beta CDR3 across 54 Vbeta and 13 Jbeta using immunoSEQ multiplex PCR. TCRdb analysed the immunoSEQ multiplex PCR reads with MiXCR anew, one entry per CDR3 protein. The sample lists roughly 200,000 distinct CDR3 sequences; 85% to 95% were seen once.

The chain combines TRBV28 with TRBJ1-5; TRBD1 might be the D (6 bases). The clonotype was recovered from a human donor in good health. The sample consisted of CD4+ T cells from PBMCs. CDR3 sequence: CASSLLSGGRGNQPQHF. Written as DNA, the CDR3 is TGTGCCAGCAGTCTCCTCTCGGGGGGCCGGGGCAATCAGCCCCAGCATTTT.